This record looks at one T cell receptor (beta chain) sequence and its context. Its antigen is not known. This entry is derived from a study of cytomegalovirus exposure and HLA in healthy donors. Findings of the study overall: Later analysis reportedly placed an Asian-associated ancestry cluster below the approximately 730-donor mean in N-insertions. Later analysis associated a missense DCLRE1C variant with TCR beta V- and J-gene trimming. There were 150 or so TCR beta chains listed as cytomegalovirus-associated.

V was pared by 0 bases and J by 6 bases, with 4 bases of the junction left unmatched. Germline V gives CDR1 SGHRS, CDR2 YFSETQ. There are 14 residues in the CDR3. PCR was performed using 60 Vbeta and 13 Jbeta primers. Data came from immunoSEQ multiplex PCR; TCRdb stores just in-frame clones and leaves some out. The data show nearly 110,000 clones, roughly four fifths seen once. Sequenced material: PBMCs. The receptor was derived from a man aged 60-69 years in good health and CMV-seronegative. The chain employs TRBV5-1 and TRBJ2-7; 9 bases line up with TRBD1. The CDR3 spells CASSLGRTGAEQYV. In DNA, the CDR3 is TGCGCCAGCAGCTTGGGAAGGACAGGGGCCGAGCAGTACGTC.